This TCR beta chain comes out of a study of T cells after yellow fever vaccination. TCRdb used MiXCR to reprocess the 5' RACE reads, holding one entry per CDR3 protein. This sample yields 300,000 to 400,000 distinct CDR3 sequences, of which approximately 8% are seen a single time; 15% to 20% belongs to the top ten. This clonotype turned up a few times. Germline V gene lookup returns CDR1 MGHRA and CDR2 YSYEKL. With 1 base clipped from V and 0 bases from J, the junction kept 8 bases outside the gene matches. The CDR3 covers 18 residues. The V and J genes are TRBV4-1 and TRBJ2-2; TRBD2 agrees at 7 bases. The receptor comes from a man between 18 and 35 years old who received the YFV17D yellow fever vaccine. The sequenced sample was PBMCs, obtained around 45 days after the first yellow fever vaccination. The CDR3 protein is CASSQAPLAATNTGELFF. As DNA, the CDR3 is TGCGCCAGCAGCCAAGCGCCCCTAGCGGCAACGAACACCGGGGAGCTGTTTTTT.